This TCR beta chain was identified during a study of T cells in Graves' hyperthyroidism and ophthalmopathy. The overall study: Peripheral blood specimens were obtained at initial diagnosis, prior to any treatment.

RNA transcripts yielded amplified TCR beta CDR3 regions. The HTBI primer set served for first-round RT-PCR of the TCR CDR3. Via MiXCR, TCRdb re-called the multiplex PCR reads, giving one row per CDR3 protein. The repertoire holds under 350,000 distinct CDR3 sequences, more than 15% seen once, with about 50% in the top ten. This clonotype was seen a handful of times. In germline, CDR1 is PRHDT, CDR2 FYEKMQ (reference sequence). The CDR3 has 14 residues. V was shortened by 5 bases and J by 6 bases, with 16 bases between the two germline ends. The clonotype was recovered from a woman aged 55-69 years with Graves' ophthalmopathy. The sample consisted of blood. This chain connects TRBV13 to TRBJ1-2, with a possible D match to TRBD1 (6 bases). The CDR3 DNA is TGTGCCAGCAGCCTGCAGGGGTCTGGGGATGGCTACACCTTC. It translates to CASSLQGSGDGYTF.